This T cell receptor (beta chain) was obtained from a study of shared clonotypes between healthy human individuals. Study-wide findings and caveats: Generation probability values for non-shared clonotypes were lower than those for clonotypes shared by all four donors. Rarefaction revealed incomplete sorted-subset sequencing despite large depth.

Cells designated naive CD8 were CD45RO-negative and were positively selected for CCR7, with terminally differentiated effector memory CD45RA+ cells excluded. Trimming removed 0 bases from V and 14 bases from J, with 8 bases in between. The CDR3 runs 12 residues. Germline V gives CDR1 WNHNN, CDR2 SYGVQD (reference sequence). This clone has just a few counts. The antigen is undetermined. Using about 0.2 ug DNA, 30,000 or so T cell genomes, the sorted-subset replicate PCRs were run. In the study's own analysis: Filtering was not the same, since immunoSEQ gave junction-only sequences without quality scores. Data came from immunoSEQ multiplex PCR; TCRdb stores just in-frame clones and leaves some out. The D gene and trimming were derived from the DNA, and the V and J assignments and clone size from that table. The table has roughly 2 million clones, around 96% seen once.

The sample was naive CD8+ T cells sorted from blood. V is TRBV10-1 and J is TRBJ1-6, with a tentative D call TRBD1 (6 bases). The sequence was collected from a young man in good health. The CDR3: CASSESGATLHF. In nucleotides, the CDR3 is TGCGCCAGCAGTGAGTCGGGGGCGACCCTCCACTTT.